These T cell receptor beta chains were read from a single sample in a study of T cell responses to AZD1222 COVID-19 vaccine. Only in-frame clones appear in the TCRdb table, and some are missing; sequencing was by immunoSEQ multiplex PCR. This sample has under 140,000 clones, with around 90% found just once. The sequences come from peripheral blood, collected on day 0 of AZD1222 vaccination. All receptors come from an adult in good health. The CDR3 runs from the conserved cysteine through the conserved F or W. The order of the fields is J gene, CDR3 length, V gene, D gene, clone size, CDR3 protein, CDR3 DNA. The D gene is left open where the match is weak. Clone size is stated in some rows and not others, as once, few, many or a class when expanded.

j_call: TRBJ2-4
cdr3_length: 13
v_call: TRBV28
d_call: .
clone_size: once
cdr3_aa: CASSNRDGNIQYF
cdr3_nt: TGTGCCAGCAGTAACAGGGATGGTAACATTCAGTACTTC

j_call: TRBJ2-1
cdr3_length: 15
v_call: TRBV11-2
d_call: TRBD1
clone_size: .
cdr3_aa: CASSQGQASYNEQFF
cdr3_nt: TGTGCCAGCAGCCAGGGACAGGCCTCCTACAATGAGCAGTTCTTC

j_call: TRBJ1-2
cdr3_length: 15
v_call: TRBV15
d_call: TRBD1
clone_size: .
cdr3_aa: CATSGLRTGNYGYTF
cdr3_nt: TGTGCCACCAGCGGACTCCGGACAGGGAACTATGGCTACACCTTC

j_call: TRBJ2-2
cdr3_length: 20
v_call: TRBV24-1
d_call: TRBD2
clone_size: .
cdr3_aa: CATSDPQGSGGAWRTGELFF
cdr3_nt: TGTGCCACCAGTGATCCCCAGGGCAGCGGGGGGGCTTGGCGGACCGGGGAGCTGTTTTTT

j_call: TRBJ1-2
cdr3_length: 12
v_call: TRBV19
d_call: .
clone_size: .
cdr3_aa: CASRTEIYGYTF
cdr3_nt: TGTGCCAGCCGGACGGAGATCTATGGCTACACCTTC

j_call: TRBJ1-2
cdr3_length: 11
v_call: TRBV28
d_call: .
clone_size: .
cdr3_aa: CASSGHYGYTF
cdr3_nt: TGTGCCAGCAGTGGACACTATGGCTACACCTTC

j_call: TRBJ2-5
cdr3_length: 12
v_call: TRBV14
d_call: .
clone_size: .
cdr3_aa: CASSQDWETQYF
cdr3_nt: TGTGCCAGCAGCCAAGACTGGGAGACCCAGTACTTC

j_call: TRBJ1-2
cdr3_length: 13
v_call: TRBV14
d_call: .
clone_size: .
cdr3_aa: CASGNGLPNGYTF
cdr3_nt: TGTGCCAGCGGTAACGGCCTGCCCAATGGCTACACCTTC

j_call: TRBJ2-2
cdr3_length: 14
v_call: TRBV2
d_call: TRBD1
clone_size: .
cdr3_aa: CASRGTGGDGELFF
cdr3_nt: TGTGCCAGCAGGGGGACAGGGGGAGACGGGGAGCTGTTTTTT

j_call: TRBJ1-3
cdr3_length: 16
v_call: TRBV11-2
d_call: .
clone_size: .
cdr3_aa: CASSLNVGLSGNTIYF
cdr3_nt: TGTGCCAGCAGCTTAAATGTCGGCTTATCTGGAAACACCATATATTTT

j_call: TRBJ1-4
cdr3_length: 17
v_call: TRBV5-1
d_call: .
clone_size: .
cdr3_aa: CASSLAGRLDNREKLFF
cdr3_nt: TGCGCCAGCAGCTTGGCCGGGCGTTTGGATAATCGGGAAAAACTGTTTTTT

j_call: TRBJ2-7
cdr3_length: 15
v_call: TRBV3-1/TRBV3-2
d_call: TRBD1
clone_size: .
cdr3_aa: CASSPLGQGRYEQYF
cdr3_nt: TGTGCCAGCAGCCCGCTAGGACAGGGCAGGTACGAGCAGTACTTC

j_call: TRBJ1-6
cdr3_length: 13
v_call: TRBV11-3
d_call: .
clone_size: .
cdr3_aa: CASSLVGNSPLHF
cdr3_nt: TGTGCCAGCAGCTTAGTAGGGAATTCACCCCTCCACTTT

j_call: TRBJ2-1
cdr3_length: 14
v_call: TRBV30
d_call: TRBD2
clone_size: .
cdr3_aa: CAWYQRGGNNEQFF
cdr3_nt: TGTGCCTGGTATCAGCGGGGGGGCAACAATGAGCAGTTCTTC

j_call: TRBJ2-3
cdr3_length: 14
v_call: TRBV27
d_call: .
clone_size: .
cdr3_aa: CASSPRGFPDTQYF
cdr3_nt: TGTGCCAGCAGTCCCCGGGGTTTCCCAGATACGCAGTATTTT

j_call: TRBJ2-7
cdr3_length: 13
v_call: TRBV7-9
d_call: .
clone_size: .
cdr3_aa: CASSLDWGNEQYF
cdr3_nt: TGTGCCAGCAGCTTAGATTGGGGGAACGAGCAGTACTTC

j_call: TRBJ2-1
cdr3_length: 15
v_call: TRBV11-3
d_call: .
clone_size: .
cdr3_aa: CASSLEGPLGNEQFF
cdr3_nt: TGTGCCAGCAGCTTGGAGGGACCATTGGGGAATGAGCAGTTCTTC

j_call: TRBJ2-1
cdr3_length: 13
v_call: TRBV5-1
d_call: .
clone_size: .
cdr3_aa: CASSLAGGNEQFF
cdr3_nt: TGCGCCAGCAGCTTGGCCGGGGGAAATGAGCAGTTCTTC

j_call: TRBJ2-5
cdr3_length: 12
v_call: TRBV6-2/TRBV6-3
d_call: .
clone_size: .
cdr3_aa: CASSRGLLTQYF
cdr3_nt: TGTGCCAGCAGCCGTGGACTTCTAACCCAGTACTTC

j_call: TRBJ2-5
cdr3_length: 15
v_call: TRBV27
d_call: .
clone_size: .
cdr3_aa: CASSLFEGGAETQYF
cdr3_nt: TGTGCCAGCAGTTTATTCGAGGGGGGGGCGGAGACCCAGTACTTC

j_call: TRBJ2-3
cdr3_length: 13
v_call: TRBV7-3
d_call: .
clone_size: .
cdr3_aa: CASSLWGDPTQYF
cdr3_nt: TGTGCCAGCAGCCTTTGGGGGGACCCCACGCAGTATTTT

j_call: TRBJ2-7
cdr3_length: 19
v_call: TRBV12-5
d_call: TRBD2
clone_size: .
cdr3_aa: CASGLVLGGLRLAAAEQYF
cdr3_nt: TGTGCTAGTGGTTTGGTACTGGGTGGTCTAAGACTAGCAGCGGCCGAGCAGTACTTC

j_call: TRBJ1-4
cdr3_length: 15
v_call: TRBV5-4
d_call: .
clone_size: .
cdr3_aa: CASSRGGVGNEKLFF
cdr3_nt: TGTGCCAGCAGCCGGGGCGGGGTGGGTAATGAAAAACTGTTTTTT

j_call: TRBJ1-5
cdr3_length: 15
v_call: TRBV19
d_call: .
clone_size: .
cdr3_aa: CASSPNYYSNQPQHF
cdr3_nt: TGTGCCAGTAGTCCTAACTACTATAGCAATCAGCCCCAGCATTTT

j_call: TRBJ1-1
cdr3_length: 12
v_call: TRBV27
d_call: .
clone_size: .
cdr3_aa: CASSFVGAEAFF
cdr3_nt: TGTGCCAGCAGTTTCGTAGGGGCCGAAGCTTTCTTT

j_call: TRBJ1-1
cdr3_length: 16
v_call: TRBV5-6
d_call: .
clone_size: .
cdr3_aa: CASSLLGQQTNTEAFF
cdr3_nt: TGTGCCAGCAGCTTGCTTGGACAGCAAACGAACACTGAAGCTTTCTTT

j_call: TRBJ1-5
cdr3_length: 11
v_call: TRBV7-9
d_call: .
clone_size: .
cdr3_aa: CASSSGRAQHF
cdr3_nt: TGTGCCAGCAGCTCCGGACGGGCCCAGCATTTT

j_call: TRBJ2-2
cdr3_length: 13
v_call: TRBV19
d_call: .
clone_size: .
cdr3_aa: CASKNSNTGELFF
cdr3_nt: TGTGCCAGTAAGAACAGTAACACCGGGGAGCTGTTTTTT

j_call: TRBJ1-1
cdr3_length: 12
v_call: TRBV19
d_call: .
clone_size: .
cdr3_aa: CASSIGRTEAFF
cdr3_nt: TGTGCCAGTAGTATAGGGCGGACTGAAGCTTTCTTT

j_call: TRBJ2-1
cdr3_length: 15
v_call: TRBV3-1/TRBV3-2
d_call: .
clone_size: .
cdr3_aa: CASSQGYGSYNEQFF
cdr3_nt: TGTGCCAGCAGCCAAGGGTATGGCTCCTACAATGAGCAGTTCTTC

j_call: TRBJ1-2
cdr3_length: 14
v_call: TRBV29-1
d_call: .
clone_size: .
cdr3_aa: CSVEDKANHYGYTF
cdr3_nt: TGCAGCGTTGAAGATAAGGCGAATCATTATGGCTACACCTTC

j_call: TRBJ2-2
cdr3_length: 15
v_call: TRBV9
d_call: .
clone_size: .
cdr3_aa: CASSVGKGNTGELFF
cdr3_nt: TGTGCCAGCAGCGTAGGTAAAGGGAACACCGGGGAGCTGTTTTTT

j_call: TRBJ1-4
cdr3_length: 14
v_call: TRBV5-1
d_call: .
clone_size: .
cdr3_aa: CASSLGGTNEKLFF
cdr3_nt: TGCGCCAGCTCCCTGGGGGGAACTAATGAAAAACTGTTTTTT

j_call: TRBJ2-3
cdr3_length: 15
v_call: TRBV11-2
d_call: .
clone_size: .
cdr3_aa: CASSLGGFSTDTQYF
cdr3_nt: TGTGCCAGCAGCTTAGGGGGGTTTAGCACAGATACGCAGTATTTT

j_call: TRBJ1-3
cdr3_length: 13
v_call: TRBV6-5
d_call: .
clone_size: .
cdr3_aa: CASSKVIGNTIYF
cdr3_nt: TGTGCCAGCAGTAAGGTTATTGGAAACACCATATATTTT

j_call: TRBJ2-7
cdr3_length: 14
v_call: TRBV21-1
d_call: .
clone_size: .
cdr3_aa: CASSNPRVLREQYF
cdr3_nt: TGTGCCAGCAGCAACCCCAGGGTACTTAGGGAGCAGTACTTC

j_call: TRBJ1-1
cdr3_length: 12
v_call: TRBV4-1
d_call: .
clone_size: few
cdr3_aa: CASSQPNTEAFF
cdr3_nt: TGCGCCAGCAGCCAACCTAACACTGAAGCTTTCTTT

j_call: TRBJ1-1
cdr3_length: 17
v_call: TRBV7-9
d_call: TRBD1
clone_size: .
cdr3_aa: CASRPLFKQGVNTEAFF
cdr3_nt: TGTGCCAGCAGACCCCTTTTTAAACAGGGGGTGAACACTGAAGCTTTCTTT

j_call: TRBJ2-3
cdr3_length: 15
v_call: TRBV28
d_call: .
clone_size: .
cdr3_aa: CASSPGLFHRDTQYF
cdr3_nt: TGTGCCAGCAGTCCCGGACTATTTCATCGGGATACGCAGTATTTT

j_call: TRBJ2-7
cdr3_length: 15
v_call: TRBV7-8
d_call: TRBD1
clone_size: .
cdr3_aa: CASSLVRTGGYEQYF
cdr3_nt: TGTGCCAGCAGCTTAGTTCGGACAGGGGGCTACGAGCAGTACTTC

j_call: TRBJ1-5
cdr3_length: 15
v_call: TRBV11-2
d_call: TRBD1
clone_size: .
cdr3_aa: CASSKDRGSNQPQHF
cdr3_nt: TGTGCCAGCAGCAAAGACAGGGGGTCTAATCAGCCCCAGCATTTT